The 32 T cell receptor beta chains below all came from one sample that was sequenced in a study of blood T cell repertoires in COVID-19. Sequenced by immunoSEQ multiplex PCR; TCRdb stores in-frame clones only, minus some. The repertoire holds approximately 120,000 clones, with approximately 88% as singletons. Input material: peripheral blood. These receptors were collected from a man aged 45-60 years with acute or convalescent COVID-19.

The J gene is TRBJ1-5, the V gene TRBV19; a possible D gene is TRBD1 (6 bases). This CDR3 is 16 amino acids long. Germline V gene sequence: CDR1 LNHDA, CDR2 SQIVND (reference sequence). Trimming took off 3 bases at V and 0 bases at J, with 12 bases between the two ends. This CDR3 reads CASSIQTGNSNQPQHF. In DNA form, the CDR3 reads TGTGCCAGTAGTATTCAGACAGGAAATAGCAATCAGCCCCAGCATTTT.

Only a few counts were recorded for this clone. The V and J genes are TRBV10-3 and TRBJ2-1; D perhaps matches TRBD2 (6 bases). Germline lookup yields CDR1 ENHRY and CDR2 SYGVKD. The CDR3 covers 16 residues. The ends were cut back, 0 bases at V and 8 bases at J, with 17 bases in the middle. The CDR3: CAISESGGGRLDEQFF. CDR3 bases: TGTGCCATCAGTGAGTCTGGCGGAGGGAGACTTGATGAGCAGTTCTTC.

The CDR3 spells CASSFKRAYEQYF. In DNA form, the CDR3 reads TGTGCCAGCAGCTTCAAGAGGGCCTACGAGCAGTACTTC. J is TRBJ2-7 and V is TRBV7-8; D might be TRBD2 (5 bases). Germline-derived CDR1 and CDR2 are SGHVS and FQNEAQ. The CDR3 has 13 amino acids. V lost 3 bases and J 2 bases, leaving 8 bases between the germline ends.

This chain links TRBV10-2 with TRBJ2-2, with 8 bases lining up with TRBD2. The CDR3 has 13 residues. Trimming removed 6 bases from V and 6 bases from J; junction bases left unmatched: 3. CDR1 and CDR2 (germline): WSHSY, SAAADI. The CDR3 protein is CASRRTSPGELFF. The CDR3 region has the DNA TGCGCCAGCAGGAGGACTAGCCCCGGGGAGCTGTTTTTT.

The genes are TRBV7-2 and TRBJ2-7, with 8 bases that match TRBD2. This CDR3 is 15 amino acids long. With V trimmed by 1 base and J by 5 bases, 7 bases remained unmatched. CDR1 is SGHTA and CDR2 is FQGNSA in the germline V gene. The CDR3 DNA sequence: TGTGCCAGCAGCTTAGGGGTGAGCGGGAGTGACGAGCAGTACTTC. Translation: CASSLGVSGSDEQYF.

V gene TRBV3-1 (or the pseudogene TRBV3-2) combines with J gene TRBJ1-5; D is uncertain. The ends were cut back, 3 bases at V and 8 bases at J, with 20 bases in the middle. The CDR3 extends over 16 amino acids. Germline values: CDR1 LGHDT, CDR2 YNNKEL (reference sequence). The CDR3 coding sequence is TGTGCCAGCAGCCAGGGAGGGAACGAGCAATGGAAGCCCCAGCATTTT. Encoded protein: CASSQGGNEQWKPQHF.

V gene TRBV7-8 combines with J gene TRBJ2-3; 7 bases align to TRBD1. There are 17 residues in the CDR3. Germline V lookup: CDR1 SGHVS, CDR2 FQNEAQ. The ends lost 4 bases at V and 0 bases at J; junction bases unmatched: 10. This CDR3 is CASSSSSGQWSTDTQYF. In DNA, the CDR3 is TGTGCCAGCAGCTCGAGTTCGGGACAGTGGAGCACAGATACGCAGTATTTT.

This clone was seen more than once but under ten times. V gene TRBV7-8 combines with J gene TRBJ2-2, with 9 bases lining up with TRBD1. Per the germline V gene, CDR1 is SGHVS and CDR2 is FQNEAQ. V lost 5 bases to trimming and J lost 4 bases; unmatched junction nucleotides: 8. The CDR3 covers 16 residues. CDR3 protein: CASSPAGTGITGELFF. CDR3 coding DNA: TGTGCCAGCAGCCCGGCCGGGACAGGGATCACCGGGGAGCTGTTTTTT.

CDR3 loop: CASSLSGQGVNSPLHF. CDR3 bases: TGTGCCAGCAGTTTGTCCGGACAGGGGGTTAATTCACCCCTCCACTTT. This chain links TRBV28 with TRBJ1-6, with 10 nucleotides matching TRBD1. V was pared by 3 bases and J by 6 bases, with 5 bases of the junction left unmatched. CDR1 MDHEN and CDR2 SYDVKM come from the germline V gene. The CDR3 loop spans 16 amino acids.

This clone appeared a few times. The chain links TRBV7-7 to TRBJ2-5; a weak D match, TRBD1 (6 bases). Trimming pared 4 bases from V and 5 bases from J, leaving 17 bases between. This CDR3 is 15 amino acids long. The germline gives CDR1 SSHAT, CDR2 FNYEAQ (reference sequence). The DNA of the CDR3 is TGTGCCAGCAGCTATAAAACAGGGCTCGGTGAGACCCAGTACTTC. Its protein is CASSYKTGLGETQYF.

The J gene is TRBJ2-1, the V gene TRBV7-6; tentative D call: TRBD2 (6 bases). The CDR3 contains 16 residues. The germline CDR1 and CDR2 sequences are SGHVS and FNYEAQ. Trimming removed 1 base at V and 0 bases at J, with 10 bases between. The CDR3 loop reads CASSLGHGSSYNEQFF. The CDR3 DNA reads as TGTGCCAGCAGCTTAGGGCACGGGAGCTCCTACAATGAGCAGTTCTTC.

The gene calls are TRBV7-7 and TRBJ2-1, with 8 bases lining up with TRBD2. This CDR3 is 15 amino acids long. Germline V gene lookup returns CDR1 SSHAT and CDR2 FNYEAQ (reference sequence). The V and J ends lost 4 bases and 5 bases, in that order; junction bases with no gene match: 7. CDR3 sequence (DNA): TGTGCCAGCAGCTCATTAGCGGGACCCAACAATGAGCAGTTCTTC. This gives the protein CASSSLAGPNNEQFF.

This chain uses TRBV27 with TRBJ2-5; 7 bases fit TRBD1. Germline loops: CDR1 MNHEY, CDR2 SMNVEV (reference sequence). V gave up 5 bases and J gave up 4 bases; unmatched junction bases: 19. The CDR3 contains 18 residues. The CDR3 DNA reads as TGTGCCAGCAGTCTAAACATGCGAAGGCAGGGGGTTGGAGAGACCCAGTACTTC. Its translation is CASSLNMRRQGVGETQYF.

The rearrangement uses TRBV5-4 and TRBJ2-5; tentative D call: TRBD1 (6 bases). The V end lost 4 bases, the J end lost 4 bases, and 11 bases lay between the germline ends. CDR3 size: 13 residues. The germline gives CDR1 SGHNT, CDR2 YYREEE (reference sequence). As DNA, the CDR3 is TGTGCCAGCAGCCCCACCAGGGGAGAGACCCAGTACTTC. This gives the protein CASSPTRGETQYF.

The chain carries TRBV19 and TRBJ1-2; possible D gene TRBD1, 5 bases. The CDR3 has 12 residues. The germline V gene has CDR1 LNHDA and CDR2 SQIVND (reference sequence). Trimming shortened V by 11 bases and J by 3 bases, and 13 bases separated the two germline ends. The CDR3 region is CASNSGDYGYTF. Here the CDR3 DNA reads TGTGCCTCTAATTCGGGGGACTATGGCTACACCTTC.

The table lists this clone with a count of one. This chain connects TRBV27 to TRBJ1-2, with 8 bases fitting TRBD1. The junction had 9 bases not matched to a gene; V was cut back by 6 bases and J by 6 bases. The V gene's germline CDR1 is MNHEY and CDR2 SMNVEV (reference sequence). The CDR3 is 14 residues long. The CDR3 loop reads CASSPDRGGNGYTF. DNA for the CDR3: TGTGCCAGCAGCCCTGACAGGGGTGGGAATGGCTACACCTTC.

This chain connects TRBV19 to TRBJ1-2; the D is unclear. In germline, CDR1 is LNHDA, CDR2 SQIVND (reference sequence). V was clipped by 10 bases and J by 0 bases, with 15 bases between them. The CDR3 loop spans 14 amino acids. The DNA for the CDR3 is TGTGCCACCCAAAGAGGCCGAACTAACTATGGCTACACCTTC. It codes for CATQRGRTNYGYTF.

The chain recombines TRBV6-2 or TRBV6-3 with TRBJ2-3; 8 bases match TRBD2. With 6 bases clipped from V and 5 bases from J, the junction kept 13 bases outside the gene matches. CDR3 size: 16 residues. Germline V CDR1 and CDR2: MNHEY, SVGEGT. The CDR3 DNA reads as TGTGCCAGCAGCCCCGGAGCGGGAGTTAGGATAGATACGCAGTATTTT. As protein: CASSPGAGVRIDTQYF.

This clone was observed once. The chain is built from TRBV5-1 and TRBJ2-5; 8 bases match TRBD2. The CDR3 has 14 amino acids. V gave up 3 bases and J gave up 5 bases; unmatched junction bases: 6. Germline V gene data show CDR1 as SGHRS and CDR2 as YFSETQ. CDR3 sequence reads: CASSSGGPPETQYF. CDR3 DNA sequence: TGCGCCAGCAGCTCGGGAGGGCCGCCCGAGACCCAGTACTTC.

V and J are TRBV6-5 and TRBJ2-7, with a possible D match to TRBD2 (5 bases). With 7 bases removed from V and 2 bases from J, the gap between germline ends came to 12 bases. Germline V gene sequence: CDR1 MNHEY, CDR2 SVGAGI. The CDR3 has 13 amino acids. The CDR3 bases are TGTGCCAGCACCCCCGGAGGCCCCTACGAGCAGTACTTC. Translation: CASTPGGPYEQYF.

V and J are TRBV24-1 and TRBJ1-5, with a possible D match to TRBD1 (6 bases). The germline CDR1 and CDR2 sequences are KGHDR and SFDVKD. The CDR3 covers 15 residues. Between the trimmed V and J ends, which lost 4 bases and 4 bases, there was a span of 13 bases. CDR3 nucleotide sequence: TGTGCCACCAGTGAAACAGGGACACCAAATCAGCCCCAGCATTTT. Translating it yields CATSETGTPNQPQHF.

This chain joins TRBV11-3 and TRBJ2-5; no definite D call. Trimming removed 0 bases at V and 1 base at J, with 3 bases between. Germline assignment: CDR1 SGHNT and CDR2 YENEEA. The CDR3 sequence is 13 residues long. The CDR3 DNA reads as TGTGCCAGCAGCTTAGACCGCCAAGAGACCCAGTACTTC. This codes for CASSLDRQETQYF. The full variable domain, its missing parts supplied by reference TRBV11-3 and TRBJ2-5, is EAGVVQSPRYKIIEKKQPVAFWCNPISGHNTLYWYLQNLGQGPELLIRYENEEAVDDSQLPKDRFSAERLKGVDSTLKIQPAELGDSAVYLCASSLDRQETQYFGPGTRLLVL.

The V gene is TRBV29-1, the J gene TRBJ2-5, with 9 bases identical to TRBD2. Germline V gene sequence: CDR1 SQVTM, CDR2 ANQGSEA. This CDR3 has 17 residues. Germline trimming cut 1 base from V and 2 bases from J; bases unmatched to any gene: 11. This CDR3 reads CSVEGFTSGSRQETQYF. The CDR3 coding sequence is TGCAGCGTTGAAGGTTTTACTAGCGGGTCCCGACAAGAGACCCAGTACTTC.

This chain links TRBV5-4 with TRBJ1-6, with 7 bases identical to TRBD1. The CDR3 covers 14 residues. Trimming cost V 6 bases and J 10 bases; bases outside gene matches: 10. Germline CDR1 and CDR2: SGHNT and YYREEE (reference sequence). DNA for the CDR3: TGTGCCAGCACATTCGGGGACAGAGGATCACCCCTCCACTTT. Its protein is CASTFGDRGSPLHF. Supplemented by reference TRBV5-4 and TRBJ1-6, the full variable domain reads ETGVTQSPTHLIKTRGQQVTLRCSSQSGHNTVSWYQQALGQGPQFIFQYYREEENGRGNFPPRFSGLQFPNYSSELNVNALELDDSALYLCASTFGDRGSPLHFGNGTRLTVT.

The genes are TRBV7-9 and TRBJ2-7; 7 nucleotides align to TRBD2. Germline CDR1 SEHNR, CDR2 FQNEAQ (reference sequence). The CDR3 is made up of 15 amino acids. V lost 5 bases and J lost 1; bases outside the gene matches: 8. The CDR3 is CASSIALGGSYEQYF. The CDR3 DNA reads TGTGCCAGCAGCATTGCCCTCGGGGGGTCCTACGAGCAGTACTTC.

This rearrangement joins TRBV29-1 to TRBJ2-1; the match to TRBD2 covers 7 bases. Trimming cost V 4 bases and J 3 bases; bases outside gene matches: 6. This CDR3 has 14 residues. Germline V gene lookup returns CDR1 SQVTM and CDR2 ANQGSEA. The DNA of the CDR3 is TGCAGCGTTGGTATCGCGGGAGACTACAATGAGCAGTTCTTC. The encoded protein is CSVGIAGDYNEQFF.

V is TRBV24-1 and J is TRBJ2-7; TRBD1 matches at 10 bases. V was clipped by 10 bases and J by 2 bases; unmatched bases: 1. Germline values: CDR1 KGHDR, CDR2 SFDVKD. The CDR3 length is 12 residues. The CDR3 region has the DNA TGTGCCACGGGACAGGGGACCTACGAGCAGTACTTC. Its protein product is CATGQGTYEQYF.

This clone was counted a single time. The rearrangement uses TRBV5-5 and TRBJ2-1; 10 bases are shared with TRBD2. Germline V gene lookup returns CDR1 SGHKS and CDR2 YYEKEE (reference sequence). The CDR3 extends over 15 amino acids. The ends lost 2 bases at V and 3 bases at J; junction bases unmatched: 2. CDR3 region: CASSLAGGLYNEQFF. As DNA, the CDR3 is TGTGCCAGCAGCTTAGCGGGGGGGCTCTACAATGAGCAGTTCTTC.

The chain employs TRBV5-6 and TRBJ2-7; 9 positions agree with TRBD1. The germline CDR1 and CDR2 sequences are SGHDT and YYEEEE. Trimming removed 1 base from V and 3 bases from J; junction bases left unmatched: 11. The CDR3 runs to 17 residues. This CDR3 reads CASSLFGWGQGIYEQYF. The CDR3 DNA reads TGTGCCAGCAGCTTGTTTGGTTGGGGACAGGGCATCTACGAGCAGTACTTC.

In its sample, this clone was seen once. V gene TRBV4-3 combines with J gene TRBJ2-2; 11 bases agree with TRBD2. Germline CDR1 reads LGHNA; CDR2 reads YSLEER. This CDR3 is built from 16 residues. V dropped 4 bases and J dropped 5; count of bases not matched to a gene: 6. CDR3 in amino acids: CASSLETSGRTGELFF. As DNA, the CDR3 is TGCGCCAGCAGCCTGGAAACTAGCGGGAGAACCGGGGAGCTGTTTTTT.

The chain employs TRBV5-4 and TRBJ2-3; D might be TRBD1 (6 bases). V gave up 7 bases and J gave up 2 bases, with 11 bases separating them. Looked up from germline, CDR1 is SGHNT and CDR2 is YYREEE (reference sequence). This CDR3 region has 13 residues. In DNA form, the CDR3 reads TGTGCCAGCGGGGACACATACACAGATACGCAGTATTTT. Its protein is CASGDTYTDTQYF. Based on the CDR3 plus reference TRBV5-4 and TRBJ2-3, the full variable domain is ETGVTQSPTHLIKTRGQQVTLRCSSQSGHNTVSWYQQALGQGPQFIFQYYREEENGRGNFPPRFSGLQFPNYSSELNVNALELDDSALYLCASGDTYTDTQYFGPGTRLTVL.

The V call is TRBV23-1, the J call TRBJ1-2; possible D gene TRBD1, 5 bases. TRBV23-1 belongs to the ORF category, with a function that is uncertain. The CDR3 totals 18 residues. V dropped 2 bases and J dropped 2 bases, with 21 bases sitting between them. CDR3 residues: CASSQGRARSLNNYGYTF. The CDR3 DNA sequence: TGCGCCAGCAGTCAAGGCAGGGCACGTTCTCTAAACAACTATGGCTACACCTTC.